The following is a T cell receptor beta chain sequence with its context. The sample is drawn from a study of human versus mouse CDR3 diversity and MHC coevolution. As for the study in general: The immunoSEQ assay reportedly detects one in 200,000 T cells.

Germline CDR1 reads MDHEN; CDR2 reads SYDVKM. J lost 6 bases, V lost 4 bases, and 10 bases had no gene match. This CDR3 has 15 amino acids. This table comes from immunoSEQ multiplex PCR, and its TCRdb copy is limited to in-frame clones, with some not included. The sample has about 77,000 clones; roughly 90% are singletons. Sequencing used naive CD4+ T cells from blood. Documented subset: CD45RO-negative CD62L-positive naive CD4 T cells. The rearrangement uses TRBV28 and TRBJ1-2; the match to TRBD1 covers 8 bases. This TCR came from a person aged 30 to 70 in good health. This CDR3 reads CASSSHDRGPDGYTF. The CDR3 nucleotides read TGTGCCAGCAGTTCACACGACAGGGGTCCAGATGGCTACACCTTC.